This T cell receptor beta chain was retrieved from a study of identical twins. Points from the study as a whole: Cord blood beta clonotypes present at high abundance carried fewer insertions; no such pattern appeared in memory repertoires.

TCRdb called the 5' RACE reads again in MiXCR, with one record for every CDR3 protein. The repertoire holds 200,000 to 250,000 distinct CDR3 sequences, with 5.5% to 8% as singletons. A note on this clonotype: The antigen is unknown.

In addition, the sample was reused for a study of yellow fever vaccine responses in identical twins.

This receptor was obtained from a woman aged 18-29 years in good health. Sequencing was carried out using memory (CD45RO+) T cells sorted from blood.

In nucleotides, the CDR3 is TGTGCCACCAGCAGAGAAAGGACAGGGGGCAGCGAAAAACTGTTTTTT. It translates to CATSRERTGGSEKLFF. The rearrangement uses TRBV15 and TRBJ1-4, with 11 nucleotides matching TRBD1. Unmatched junction bases numbered 5, after V lost 0 bases and J lost 8 bases. The CDR3 extends over 16 amino acids. The germline CDR1 and CDR2 sequences are LNHNV and YYDKDF (reference sequence).